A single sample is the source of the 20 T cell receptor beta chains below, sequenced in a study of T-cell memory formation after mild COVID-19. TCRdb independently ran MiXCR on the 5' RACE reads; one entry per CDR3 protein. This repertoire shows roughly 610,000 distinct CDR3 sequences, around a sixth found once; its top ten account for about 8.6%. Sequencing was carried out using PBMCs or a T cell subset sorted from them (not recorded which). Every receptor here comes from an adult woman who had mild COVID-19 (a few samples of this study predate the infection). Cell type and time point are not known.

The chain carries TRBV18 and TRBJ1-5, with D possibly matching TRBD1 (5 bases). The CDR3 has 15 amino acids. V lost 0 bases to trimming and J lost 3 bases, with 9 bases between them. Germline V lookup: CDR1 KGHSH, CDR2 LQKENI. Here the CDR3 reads CASSPPDSHNQPQHF. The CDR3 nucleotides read TGTGCCAGCTCACCACCAGACAGTCACAATCAGCCCCAGCATTTT. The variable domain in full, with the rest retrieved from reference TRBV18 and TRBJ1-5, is NAGVMQNPRHLVRRRGQEARLRCSPMKGHSHVYWYRQLPEEGLKFMVYLQKENIIDESGMPKERFSAEFPKEGPSILRIQQVVRGDSAAYFCASSPPDSHNQPQHFGDGTRLSIL.

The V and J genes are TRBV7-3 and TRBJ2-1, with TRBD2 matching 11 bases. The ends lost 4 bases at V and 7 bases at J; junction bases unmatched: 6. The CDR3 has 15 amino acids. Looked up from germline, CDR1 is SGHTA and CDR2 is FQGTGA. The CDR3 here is CASSSQLAGANEQFF. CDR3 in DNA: TGTGCCAGCAGCTCCCAACTAGCGGGGGCAAATGAGCAGTTCTTC. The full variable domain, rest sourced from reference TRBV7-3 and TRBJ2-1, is GAGVSQTPSNKVTEKGKYVELRCDPISGHTALYWYRQSLGQGPEFLIYFQGTGAADDSGLPNDRFFAVRPEGSVSTLKIQRTERGDSAVYLCASSSQLAGANEQFFGPGTRLTVL.

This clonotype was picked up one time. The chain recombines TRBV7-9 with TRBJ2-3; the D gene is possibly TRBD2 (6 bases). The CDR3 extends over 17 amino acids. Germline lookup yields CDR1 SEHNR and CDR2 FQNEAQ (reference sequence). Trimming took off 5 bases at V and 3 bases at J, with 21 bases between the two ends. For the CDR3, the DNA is TGTGCCAGCAGCGCGAAGTGGGGGGTACCCGGGACAGATACGCAGTATTTT. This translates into CASSAKWGVPGTDTQYF.

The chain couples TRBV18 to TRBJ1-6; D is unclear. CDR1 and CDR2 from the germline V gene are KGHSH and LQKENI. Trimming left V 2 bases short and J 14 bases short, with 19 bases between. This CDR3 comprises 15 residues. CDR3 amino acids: CASSPNNNGRIALHF. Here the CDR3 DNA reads TGTGCCAGCTCACCAAATAATAACGGGCGGATTGCCCTCCACTTT.

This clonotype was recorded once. Here the CDR3 DNA reads TGTGCCAGCAGCGTAGAATCTAATGAAAAACTGTTTTTT. Amino acids: CASSVESNEKLFF. J is TRBJ1-4 and V is TRBV9, with unresolved D. This CDR3 has 13 residues. The V gene lost 0 bases and the J gene lost 3 bases, with 3 bases spanning the gap. Germline values: CDR1 SGDLS, CDR2 YYNGEE.

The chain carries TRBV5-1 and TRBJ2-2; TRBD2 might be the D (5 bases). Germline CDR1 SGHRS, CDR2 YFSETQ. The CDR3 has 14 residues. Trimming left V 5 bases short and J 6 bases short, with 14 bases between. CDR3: CASSRLAEAGELFF. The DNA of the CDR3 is TGCGCCAGCAGTAGGCTAGCTGAGGCCGGGGAGCTGTTTTTT. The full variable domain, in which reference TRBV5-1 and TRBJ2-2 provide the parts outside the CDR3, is KAGVTQTPRYLIKTRGQQVTLSCSPISGHRSVSWYQQTPGQGLQFLFEYFSETQRNKGNFPGRFSGRQFSNSRSEMNVSTLELGDSALYLCASSRLAEAGELFFGEGSRLTVL.

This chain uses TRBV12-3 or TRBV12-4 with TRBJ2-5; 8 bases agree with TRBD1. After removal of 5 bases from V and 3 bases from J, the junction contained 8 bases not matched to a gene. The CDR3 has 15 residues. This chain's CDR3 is CASSLATGVKETQYF. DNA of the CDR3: TGTGCCAGCAGTCTGGCGACAGGGGTTAAAGAGACCCAGTACTTC.

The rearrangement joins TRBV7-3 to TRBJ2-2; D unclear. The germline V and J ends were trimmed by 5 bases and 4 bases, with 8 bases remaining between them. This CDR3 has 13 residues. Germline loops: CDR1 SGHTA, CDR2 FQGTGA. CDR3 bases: TGTGCCAGCAGCCGTGAGGCCACCGGGGAGCTGTTTTTT. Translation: CASSREATGELFF.

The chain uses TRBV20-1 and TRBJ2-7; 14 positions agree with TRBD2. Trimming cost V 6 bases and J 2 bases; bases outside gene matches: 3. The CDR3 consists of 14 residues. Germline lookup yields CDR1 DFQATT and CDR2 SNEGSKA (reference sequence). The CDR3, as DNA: TGCAGTGCGGGGACTAGCGGGAGCCCCTACGAGCAGTACTTC. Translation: CSAGTSGSPYEQYF.

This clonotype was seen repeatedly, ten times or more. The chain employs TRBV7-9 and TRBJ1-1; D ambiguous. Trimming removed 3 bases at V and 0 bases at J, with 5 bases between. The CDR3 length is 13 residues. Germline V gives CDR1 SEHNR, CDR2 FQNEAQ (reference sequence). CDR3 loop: CASSFNLNTEAFF. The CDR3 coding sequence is TGTGCCAGCAGCTTCAACCTGAACACTGAAGCTTTCTTT.

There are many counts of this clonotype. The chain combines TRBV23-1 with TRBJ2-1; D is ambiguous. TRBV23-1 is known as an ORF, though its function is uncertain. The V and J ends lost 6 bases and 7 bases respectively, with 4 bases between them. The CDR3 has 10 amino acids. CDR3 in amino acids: CASSGNEQFF. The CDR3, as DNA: TGCGCCAGCAGCGGGAATGAGCAGTTCTTC.

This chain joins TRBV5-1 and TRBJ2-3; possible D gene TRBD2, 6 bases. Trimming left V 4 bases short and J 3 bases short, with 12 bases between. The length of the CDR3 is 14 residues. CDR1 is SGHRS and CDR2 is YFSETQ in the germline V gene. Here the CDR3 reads CASSTGSPTDTQYF. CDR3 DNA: TGCGCCAGCAGCACCGGGAGTCCGACAGATACGCAGTATTTT.

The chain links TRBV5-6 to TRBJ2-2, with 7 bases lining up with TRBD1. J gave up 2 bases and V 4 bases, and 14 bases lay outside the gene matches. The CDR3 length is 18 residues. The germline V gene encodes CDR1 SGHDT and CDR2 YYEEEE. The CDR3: CASSTVSSGTANTGELFF. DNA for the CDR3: TGTGCCAGCAGCACAGTCTCTTCCGGGACAGCTAACACCGGGGAGCTGTTTTTT.

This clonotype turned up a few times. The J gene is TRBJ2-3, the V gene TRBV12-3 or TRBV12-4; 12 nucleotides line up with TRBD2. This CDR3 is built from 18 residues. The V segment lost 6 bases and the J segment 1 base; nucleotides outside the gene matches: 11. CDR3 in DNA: TGTGCCAGCAGGGCACTAGCGGGGGGACTATCAGGCACAGATACGCAGTATTTT. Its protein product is CASRALAGGLSGTDTQYF.

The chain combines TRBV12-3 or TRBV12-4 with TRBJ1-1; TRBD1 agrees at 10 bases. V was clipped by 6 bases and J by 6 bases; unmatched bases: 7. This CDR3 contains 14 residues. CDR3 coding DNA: TGTGCCAGCAGACCTGGACAGGGGGTCTCTGAAGCTTTCTTT. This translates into CASRPGQGVSEAFF.

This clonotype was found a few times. The CDR3 DNA reads TGTGCCAGCAGCTTAGGGATACCCGGGACTAGCGGCTACAATGAGCAGTTCTTC. It encodes CASSLGIPGTSGYNEQFF. The chain recombines TRBV11-3 with TRBJ2-1; 11 bases align to TRBD2. This CDR3 comprises 18 residues. J was trimmed by 3 bases and V by 1 base; bases with no gene match: 8. CDR1 SGHNT and CDR2 YENEEA come from the germline V gene.

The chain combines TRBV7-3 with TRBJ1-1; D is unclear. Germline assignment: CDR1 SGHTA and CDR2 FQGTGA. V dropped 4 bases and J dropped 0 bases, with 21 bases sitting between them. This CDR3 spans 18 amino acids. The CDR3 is CASSSYNEATIVNTEAFF. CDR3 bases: TGTGCCAGCAGCTCTTACAACGAGGCAACTATAGTGAACACTGAAGCTTTCTTT.

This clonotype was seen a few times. The CDR3 is CASSPKFDTQYF. CDR3 sequence (DNA): TGCGCCAGCAGCCCTAAATTCGATACGCAGTATTTT. The genes are TRBV4-1 and TRBJ2-3, with unresolved D. From germline, CDR1 is MGHRA and CDR2 YSYEKL. V lost 4 bases to trimming and J lost 6 bases, with 8 bases between them. The CDR3 totals 12 residues.

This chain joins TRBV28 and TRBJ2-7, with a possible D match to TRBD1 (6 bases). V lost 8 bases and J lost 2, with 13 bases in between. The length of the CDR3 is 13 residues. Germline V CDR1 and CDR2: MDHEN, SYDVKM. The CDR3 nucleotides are TGTGCCAGCCGATCAGGGGAGCCCTACGAGCAGTACTTC. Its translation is CASRSGEPYEQYF.

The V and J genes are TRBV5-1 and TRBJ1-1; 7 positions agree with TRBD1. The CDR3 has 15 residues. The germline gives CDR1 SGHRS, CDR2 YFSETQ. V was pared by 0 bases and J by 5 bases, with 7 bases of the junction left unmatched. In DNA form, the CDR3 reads TGCGCCAGCAGCTTGGATGTCAGGGGGGATACTGAAGCTTTCTTT. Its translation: CASSLDVRGDTEAFF.